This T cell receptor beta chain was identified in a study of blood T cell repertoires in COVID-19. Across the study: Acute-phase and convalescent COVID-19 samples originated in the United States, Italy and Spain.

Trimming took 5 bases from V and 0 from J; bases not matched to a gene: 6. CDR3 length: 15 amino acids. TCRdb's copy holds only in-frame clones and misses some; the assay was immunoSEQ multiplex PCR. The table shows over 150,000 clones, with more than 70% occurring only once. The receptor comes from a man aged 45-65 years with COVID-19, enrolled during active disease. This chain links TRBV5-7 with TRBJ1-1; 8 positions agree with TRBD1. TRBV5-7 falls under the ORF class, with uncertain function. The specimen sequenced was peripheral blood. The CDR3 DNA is TGTGCCAGCAGGGGGGGACAGGACCTGAACACTGAAGCTTTCTTT. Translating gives CASRGGQDLNTEAFF.